The rows below give T cell receptor beta chains drawn from one sample of a study of technical replicates of blood from several donors. TCRdb's copy holds only in-frame clones and misses some; the assay was immunoSEQ multiplex PCR. Of approximately 97,000 clones listed, approximately 96% were seen once; the top ten hold approximately 0.33%. Sequencing was done on a sample of T cells isolated from PBMCs. Receptors originate from a human donor in good health. The CDR3 runs from the conserved cysteine through the conserved F or W. Each record gives: V gene, D gene, J gene, clone size, CDR3 protein, CDR3 DNA. The D gene is left open where the match is weak. Clone size is stated in some rows and not others, as once, few, many or a class when expanded.

TRBV7-3,-,TRBJ1-2,-,CASSFSHKVAGYTF,TGTGCCAGCAGCTTCAGTCACAAAGTGGCTGGCTACACCTTC
TRBV14,-,TRBJ1-3,-,CASSHPWGVNSGNTIYF,TGTGCCAGCAGCCACCCCTGGGGAGTCAACTCTGGAAACACCATATATTTT
TRBV19,TRBD2,TRBJ2-1,-,CASSSVTSGSSYNEQFF,TGTGCCAGTAGTTCAGTCACTAGCGGGAGTTCCTACAATGAGCAGTTCTTC
TRBV25-1,-,TRBJ2-7,-,CASSELVGEVHEQYF,TGTGCCAGCAGTGAACTTGTGGGGGAGGTACACGAGCAGTACTTC
TRBV4-3,-,TRBJ2-7,once,CASSQVLSGEYEQYF,TGCGCCAGCAGCCAGGTCTTGAGCGGAGAGTACGAGCAGTACTTC
TRBV2,-,TRBJ2-5,-,CASVTDQETQYF,TGTGCCAGCGTGACAGACCAAGAGACCCAGTACTTC
TRBV19,TRBD1,TRBJ1-2,few,CASSFTQGDVHGYTF,TGTGCCAGTAGTTTTACTCAGGGGGACGTCCATGGCTACACCTTC
TRBV28,-,TRBJ2-6,-,CASSLEVSGANVLTF,TGTGCCAGCAGTTTAGAGGTCTCTGGGGCCAACGTCCTGACTTTC
TRBV19,-,TRBJ1-5,-,CASSMGGAWGNQPQHF,TGTGCCAGTAGTATGGGTGGGGCTTGGGGCAATCAGCCCCAGCATTTT
TRBV6-5,-,TRBJ2-7,-,CASSYSTVTYEQYF,TGTGCCAGCAGTTACTCCACAGTTACCTACGAGCAGTACTTC
TRBV19,TRBD2,TRBJ2-1,-,CASSNPSGRPQNYNEQFF,TGTGCCAGTAGTAACCCTAGCGGGAGGCCACAGAATTACAATGAGCAGTTCTTC
TRBV2,-,TRBJ2-2,-,CASRRSAGYTGELFF,TGTGCCAGCAGGAGATCGGCGGGTTACACCGGGGAGCTGTTTTTT
TRBV7-2,TRBD1,TRBJ2-7,-,CASSPGQGERFRIDEQYF,TGTGCCAGCAGCCCCGGACAGGGGGAGAGGTTTAGAATCGACGAGCAGTACTTC
TRBV21-1,-,TRBJ2-1,-,CASIQDRDSYNEQFF,TGTGCCAGCATCCAAGACAGGGACTCCTACAATGAGCAGTTCTTC
TRBV11-3,-,TRBJ1-3,-,CASSLNFIFGSPIYF,TGTGCCAGCAGCTTAAATTTTATCTTCGGTTCACCCATATATTTT
TRBV7-9,-,TRBJ1-1,-,CASRRGHPEAFF,TGTGCCAGCAGACGTGGACACCCTGAAGCTTTCTTT
TRBV19,TRBD2,TRBJ2-1,-,CASTLGSAGGPDEQFF,TGTGCCAGTACCTTGGGATCAGCGGGAGGGCCCGATGAGCAGTTCTTC
TRBV2,-,TRBJ1-5,once,CASIARLNQPQHF,TGTGCCAGCATAGCGAGGCTCAATCAGCCCCAGCATTTT
TRBV27,TRBD1,TRBJ2-7,-,CASSKTGAFIEQYF,TGTGCCAGCAGCAAGACAGGGGCGTTTATCGAGCAGTACTTC
TRBV19,-,TRBJ2-3,-,CASSMKLPDTQYF,TGTGCCAGTAGTATGAAGCTCCCAGATACGCAGTATTTT
TRBV9,-,TRBJ2-3,-,CASSVGPRGTDTQYF,TGTGCCAGCAGCGTAGGGCCCCGGGGCACAGATACGCAGTATTTT
TRBV6-5,-,TRBJ1-2,-,CASSSGLLGGYTF,TGTGCCAGCAGTTCGGGACTACTAGGTGGCTACACCTTC
TRBV5-6,TRBD1,TRBJ1-1,-,CASSLGLQGMMNTEAFF,TGTGCCAGCAGCTTAGGGTTACAGGGGATGATGAACACTGAAGCTTTCTTT
TRBV6-5,TRBD1,TRBJ2-5,-,CASTTQGAFEETQYF,TGTGCCAGCACTACACAGGGGGCTTTTGAAGAGACCCAGTACTTC
TRBV6-5,-,TRBJ2-3,-,CASRIRWGLTDTQYF,TGTGCCAGCAGGATCCGATGGGGACTGACAGATACGCAGTATTTT
TRBV19,TRBD1,TRBJ1-1,-,CASSPHRTGEGYTEAFF,TGTGCCAGTAGTCCGCACCGGACAGGGGAGGGATATACTGAAGCTTTCTTT
TRBV9,-,TRBJ2-2,-,CASSVDPSGELFF,TGTGCCAGCAGCGTAGATCCCTCCGGGGAGCTGTTTTTT
TRBV18,-,TRBJ1-1,-,CASSPRDTEAFF,TGTGCCAGCTCACCCAGGGACACTGAAGCTTTCTTT
TRBV15,-,TRBJ2-1,-,CATSRAWAGEQFF,TGTGCCACCAGCAGGGCATGGGCGGGCGAGCAGTTCTTC
TRBV10-1,-,TRBJ1-1,-,CASSESSRAGTEAFF,TGCGCCAGCAGTGAGTCATCCAGGGCAGGCACTGAAGCTTTCTTT
TRBV30,TRBD1,TRBJ1-2,-,CAWRDREAGYTF,TGTGCCTGGCGGGACAGGGAGGCTGGCTACACCTTC
TRBV27,-,TRBJ1-1,few,CASSLYGGTNTEAFF,TGTGCCAGCAGTTTATACGGCGGAACAAACACTGAAGCTTTCTTT
TRBV2,-,TRBJ1-4,-,CASSAEGTTNEKLFF,TGTGCCAGCAGTGCTGAGGGAACCACTAATGAAAAACTGTTTTTT
TRBV30,-,TRBJ2-1,once,CACSTVDYEQFF,TGTGCCTGCAGTACAGTGGATTATGAGCAGTTCTTC
TRBV27,TRBD1,TRBJ1-2,-,CASSPTQGAYGYTF,TGTGCCAGCAGCCCGACCCAGGGGGCGTATGGCTACACCTTC